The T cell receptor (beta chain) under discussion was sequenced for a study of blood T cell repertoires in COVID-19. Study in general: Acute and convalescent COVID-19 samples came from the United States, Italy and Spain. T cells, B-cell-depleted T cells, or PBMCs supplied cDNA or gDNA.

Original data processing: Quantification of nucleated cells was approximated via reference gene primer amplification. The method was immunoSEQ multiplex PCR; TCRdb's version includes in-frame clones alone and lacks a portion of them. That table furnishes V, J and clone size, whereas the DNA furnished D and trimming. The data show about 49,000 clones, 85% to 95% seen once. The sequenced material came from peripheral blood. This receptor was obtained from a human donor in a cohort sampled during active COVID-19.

The CDR3 loop reads CAWSVGELTEAFF. CDR3 coding DNA: TGTGCCTGGAGTGTGGGAGAGCTCACTGAAGCTTTCTTT. This rearrangement joins TRBV30 to TRBJ1-1; D unclear. The CDR3 length is 13 residues. Trimming left V 0 bases short and J 4 bases short, with 9 bases between. The germline gives CDR1 GTSNPN, CDR2 SVGIG (reference sequence).